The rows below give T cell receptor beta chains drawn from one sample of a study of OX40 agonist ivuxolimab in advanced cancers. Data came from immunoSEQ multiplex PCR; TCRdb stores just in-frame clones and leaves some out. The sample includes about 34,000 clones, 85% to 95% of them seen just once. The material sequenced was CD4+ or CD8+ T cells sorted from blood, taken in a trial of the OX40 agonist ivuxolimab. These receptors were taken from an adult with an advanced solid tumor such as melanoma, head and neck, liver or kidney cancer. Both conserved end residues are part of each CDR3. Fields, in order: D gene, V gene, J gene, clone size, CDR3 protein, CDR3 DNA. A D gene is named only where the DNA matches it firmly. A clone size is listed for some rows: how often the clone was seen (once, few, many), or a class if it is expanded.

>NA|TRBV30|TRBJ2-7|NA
CAWTQDVFYEQYF
TGTGCCTGGACCCAGGACGTATTCTACGAGCAGTACTTC
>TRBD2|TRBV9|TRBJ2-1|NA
CASSGYSGGSYNEQFF
TGTGCCAGCAGCGGATATAGCGGGGGGTCCTACAATGAGCAGTTCTTC
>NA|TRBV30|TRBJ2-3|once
CAWSSYRNTGYF
TGTGCCTGGAGTTCCTACAGAAATACGGGGTATTTT
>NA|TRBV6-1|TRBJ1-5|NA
CASSRFSNQPQHF
TGTGCCAGCTCAAGGTTCAGCAATCAGCCCCAGCATTTT
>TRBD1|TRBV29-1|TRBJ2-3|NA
CSVLPLQGAIDTQYF
TGCAGCGTCCTACCATTACAGGGGGCTATAGATACGCAGTATTTT
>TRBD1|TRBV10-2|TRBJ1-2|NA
CASSRTGYGYTF
TGCGCCAGCAGCAGGACAGGGTATGGCTACACCTTC
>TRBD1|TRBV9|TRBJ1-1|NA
CASSPAVGQGGSEAFF
TGTGCCAGCAGCCCGGCGGTGGGACAGGGGGGGTCTGAAGCTTTCTTT
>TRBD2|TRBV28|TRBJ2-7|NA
CASRRESYEQYF
TGTGCCAGCAGGCGGGAGTCCTACGAGCAGTACTTC
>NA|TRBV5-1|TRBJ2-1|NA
CASSLVPDSNEQFF
TGCGCCAGCAGCTTGGTTCCGGATTCTAATGAGCAGTTCTTC
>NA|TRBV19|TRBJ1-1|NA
CASSRVGGPGEAFF
TGTGCCAGTAGTAGAGTGGGCGGTCCGGGTGAAGCTTTCTTT
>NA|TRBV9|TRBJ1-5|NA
CASNQGYNQPQHF
TGTGCCAGCAATCAGGGGTACAATCAGCCCCAGCATTTT
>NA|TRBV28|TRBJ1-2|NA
CASGGRGLNGYTF
TGTGCCAGCGGGGGGCGGGGTTTAAATGGCTACACCTTC
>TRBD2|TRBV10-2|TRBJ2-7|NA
CASSELGTTEQYF
TGCGCCAGCAGTGAGTTGGGGACTACCGAGCAGTACTTC
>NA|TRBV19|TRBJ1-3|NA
CASSMRGFGNTIYF
TGTGCCAGTAGTATGAGGGGCTTTGGAAACACCATATATTTT
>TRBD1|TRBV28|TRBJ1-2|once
CASSPPGQNYGYTF
TGTGCCAGCAGTCCTCCGGGACAGAACTATGGCTACACCTTC
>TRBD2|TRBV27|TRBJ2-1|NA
CASSRQTSGGMNEQFF
TGTGCCAGCAGTCGCCAGACTAGCGGGGGGATGAATGAGCAGTTCTTC
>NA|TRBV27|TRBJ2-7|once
CASSLSGQAYEQYF
TGTGCCAGCAGTTTATCGGGTCAGGCCTACGAGCAGTACTTC
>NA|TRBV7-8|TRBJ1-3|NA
CASSLDRVGNTIYF
TGTGCCAGCAGCTTAGACAGGGTTGGGAACACCATATATTTT
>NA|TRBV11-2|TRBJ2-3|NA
CASSQQGTSTDTQYF
TGTGCCAGCAGCCAGCAAGGAACTAGCACAGATACGCAGTATTTT
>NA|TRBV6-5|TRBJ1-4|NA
CASSYEGGREKLFF
TGTGCCAGCAGTTACGAGGGGGGCCGGGAAAAACTGTTTTTT
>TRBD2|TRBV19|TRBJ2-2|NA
CASSLEVGLANTGELFF
TGTGCCAGTAGTCTAGAGGTGGGACTAGCGAACACCGGGGAGCTGTTTTTT
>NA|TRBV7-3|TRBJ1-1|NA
CASSLSRVGNTEAFF
TGTGCCAGCAGCTTAAGTCGGGTGGGGAACACTGAAGCTTTCTTT
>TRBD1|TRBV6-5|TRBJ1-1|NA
CASSKRQGITEAFF
TGTGCCAGCAGTAAGAGACAGGGGATCACTGAAGCTTTCTTT
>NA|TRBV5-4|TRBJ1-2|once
CASSGMGLALHGYTF
TGTGCCAGCAGCGGGATGGGGTTGGCCTTACATGGCTACACCTTC
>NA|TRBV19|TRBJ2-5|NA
CASSDPGRGKETQYF
TGTGCCAGTAGTGATCCAGGGCGAGGGAAAGAGACCCAGTACTTC
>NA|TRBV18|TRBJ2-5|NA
CASSPNPSGETQYF
TGTGCCAGCTCACCAAACCCATCGGGGGAGACCCAGTACTTC